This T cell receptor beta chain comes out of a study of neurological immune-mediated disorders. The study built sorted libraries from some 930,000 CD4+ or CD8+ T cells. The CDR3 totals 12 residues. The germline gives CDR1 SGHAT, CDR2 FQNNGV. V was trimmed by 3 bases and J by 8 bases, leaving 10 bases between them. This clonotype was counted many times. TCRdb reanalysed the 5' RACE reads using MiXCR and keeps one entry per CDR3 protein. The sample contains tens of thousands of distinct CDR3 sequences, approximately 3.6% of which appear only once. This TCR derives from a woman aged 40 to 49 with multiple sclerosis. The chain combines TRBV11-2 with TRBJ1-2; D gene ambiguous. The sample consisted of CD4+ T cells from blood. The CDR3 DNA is TGTGCCAGCAGCTTGGAAGGCGACGGCTACACCTTC. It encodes CASSLEGDGYTF.